This TCR beta chain was profiled in a study of control samples from healthy donors and cancer patients. From germline, CDR1 is SGHNT and CDR2 YYREEE (reference sequence). Trimming removed 4 bases from V and 3 bases from J; junction bases left unmatched: 10. CDR3 length equals 16 residues. The repertoire was sequenced with immunoSEQ multiplex PCR; TCRdb's copy has only in-frame clones and lacks some. The sample contains about 120,000 clones, about 93% of which appear only once. This sequence was found in a man aged 30 to 39 in good health. The material sequenced was blood. The chain is built from TRBV5-4 and TRBJ2-5; 9 bases map to TRBD2. CDR3 sequence (DNA): TGTGCCAGCAGCCCCCCGGCTAGCGGGACCAAAGAGACCCAGTACTTC. Residues: CASSPPASGTKETQYF.